Each of the 3 T cell receptor beta chains below was sequenced from the same sample in a study of T cell changes during pregnancy in multiple sclerosis. The protocol was immunoSEQ multiplex PCR, while the TCRdb copy is restricted to in-frame clones and leaves out a portion. The sample lists about 40,000 clones, approximately 94% occurring once. The sequenced sample was peripheral blood, obtained in the third trimester of pregnancy. These TCRs come from a female donor with multiple sclerosis, enrolled in a pregnancy study.

The J gene is TRBJ1-1, the V gene TRBV27, with 8 bases matching TRBD1. This CDR3 comprises 16 residues. Germline CDR1 MNHEY, CDR2 SMNVEV (reference sequence). J was trimmed by 6 bases and V by 1 base; bases with no gene match: 10. This CDR3 reads CASSLFATGGSAEAFF. CDR3 DNA sequence: TGTGCCAGCAGTTTATTCGCCACAGGGGGGTCAGCTGAAGCTTTCTTT.

This sequence joins TRBV5-1 and TRBJ2-2; D perhaps matches TRBD1 (6 bases). V was pared by 6 bases and J by 6 bases, with 15 bases between. The CDR3 sequence is 14 residues long. Germline V lookup: CDR1 SGHRS, CDR2 YFSETQ. The CDR3 protein is CASKFSGDPGELFF. In DNA, the CDR3 is TGCGCCAGCAAATTTTCAGGGGATCCCGGGGAGCTGTTTTTT.

This chain links TRBV28 with TRBJ2-5; TRBD1 aligns across 7 bases. J lost 5 bases, V lost 7 bases, and 13 bases had no gene match. The CDR3 extends over 15 amino acids. Looked up from germline, CDR1 is MDHEN and CDR2 is SYDVKM. CDR3 nucleotides: TGTGCCAGCAAAAGTCCGGACAGGACCCAGGAGACCCAGTACTTC. Encoded protein: CASKSPDRTQETQYF.